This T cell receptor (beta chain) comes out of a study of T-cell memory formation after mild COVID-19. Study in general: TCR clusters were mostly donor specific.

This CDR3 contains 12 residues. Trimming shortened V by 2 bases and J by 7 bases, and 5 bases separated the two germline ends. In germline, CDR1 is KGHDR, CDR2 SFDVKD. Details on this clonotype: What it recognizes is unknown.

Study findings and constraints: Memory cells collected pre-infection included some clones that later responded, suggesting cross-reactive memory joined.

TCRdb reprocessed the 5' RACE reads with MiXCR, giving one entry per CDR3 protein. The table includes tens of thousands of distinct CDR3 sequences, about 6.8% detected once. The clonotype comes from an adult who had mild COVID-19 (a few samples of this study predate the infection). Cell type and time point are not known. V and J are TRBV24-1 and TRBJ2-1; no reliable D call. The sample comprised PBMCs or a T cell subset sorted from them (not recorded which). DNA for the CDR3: TGTGCCACCAGTGATTACTGGAATGAGCAGTTCTTC. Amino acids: CATSDYWNEQFF.